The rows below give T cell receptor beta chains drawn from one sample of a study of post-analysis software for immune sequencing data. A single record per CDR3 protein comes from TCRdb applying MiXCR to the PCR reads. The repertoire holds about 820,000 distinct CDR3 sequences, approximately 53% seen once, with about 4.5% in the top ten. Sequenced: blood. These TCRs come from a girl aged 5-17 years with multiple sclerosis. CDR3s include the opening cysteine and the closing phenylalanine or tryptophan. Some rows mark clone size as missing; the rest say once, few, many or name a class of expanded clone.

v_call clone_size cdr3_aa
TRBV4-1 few CASSQVAGEPNYEQYF
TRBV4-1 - CASSQDGGSGYTF
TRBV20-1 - CSASLSLDEKLFF
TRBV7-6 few CASSPGAGRIEQYF
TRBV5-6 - CASSYPGQLQYF
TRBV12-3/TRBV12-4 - CASSWGQQETQYF
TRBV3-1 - CASSLGTVTSGANVLTF
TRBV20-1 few CSARVITPTYGYTF
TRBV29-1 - CSVERYQETQYF
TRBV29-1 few CSVEALAGANYGYTF
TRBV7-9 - CASSERALGWAGELFF
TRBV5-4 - CASSVSAATNEKLFF
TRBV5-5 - CASRPYDRVSYEQYF
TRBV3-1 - CASSQDPDGYEQYF
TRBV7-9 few CASSLARTSVRDEQFF
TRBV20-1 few CSARTSGSEYF
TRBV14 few CASSHRGSYEQYF
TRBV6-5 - CASSYASGYGNEQFF
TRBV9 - CASSVSGAVDTEAFF
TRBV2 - CASSPTSGRAHYSYEQYF
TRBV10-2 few CASSVGNTDTQYF
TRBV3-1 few CASSQARLAGEQFF
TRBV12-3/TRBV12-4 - CASSPRLAGYYEQYF
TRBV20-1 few CSASAVSSYEQYF
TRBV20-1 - CSARDHEVWNEQFF
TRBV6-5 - CASGTSGGPRTGERFF